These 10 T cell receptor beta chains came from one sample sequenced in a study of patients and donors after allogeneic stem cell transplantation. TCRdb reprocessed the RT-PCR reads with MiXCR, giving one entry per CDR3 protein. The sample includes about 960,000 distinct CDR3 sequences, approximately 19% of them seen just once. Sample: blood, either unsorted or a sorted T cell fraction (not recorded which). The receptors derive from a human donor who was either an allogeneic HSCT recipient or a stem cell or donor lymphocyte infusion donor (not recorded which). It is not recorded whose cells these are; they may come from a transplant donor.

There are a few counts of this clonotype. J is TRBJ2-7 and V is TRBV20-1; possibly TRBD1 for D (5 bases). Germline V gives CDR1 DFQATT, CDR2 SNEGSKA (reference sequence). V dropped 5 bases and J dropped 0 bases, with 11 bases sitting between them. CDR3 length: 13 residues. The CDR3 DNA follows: TGCAGTGCTCGACAGATTAGCTCCTACGAGCAGTACTTC. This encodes CSARQISSYEQYF.

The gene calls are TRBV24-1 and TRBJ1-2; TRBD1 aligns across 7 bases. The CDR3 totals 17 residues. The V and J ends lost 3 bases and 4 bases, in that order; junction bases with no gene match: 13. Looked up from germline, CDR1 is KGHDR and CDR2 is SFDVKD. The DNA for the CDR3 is TGTGCCACCAGTGATGGAGCCCGTACAGGGGTCGGCTATGGCTACACCTTC. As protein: CATSDGARTGVGYGYTF.

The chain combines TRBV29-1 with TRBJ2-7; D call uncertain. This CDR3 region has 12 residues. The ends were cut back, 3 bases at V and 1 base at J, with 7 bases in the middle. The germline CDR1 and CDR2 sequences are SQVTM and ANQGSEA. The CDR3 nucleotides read TGCAGCGTTGAGAGGTCGTCCTACGAGCAGTACTTC. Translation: CSVERSSYEQYF.

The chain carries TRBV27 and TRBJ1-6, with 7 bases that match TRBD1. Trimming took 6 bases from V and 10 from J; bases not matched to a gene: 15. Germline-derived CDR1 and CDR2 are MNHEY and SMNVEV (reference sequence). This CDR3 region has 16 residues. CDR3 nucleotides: TGTGCCAGCAGCCTTATTTCGGAGGGGGCGGAATCACCCCTCCACTTT. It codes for CASSLISEGAESPLHF.

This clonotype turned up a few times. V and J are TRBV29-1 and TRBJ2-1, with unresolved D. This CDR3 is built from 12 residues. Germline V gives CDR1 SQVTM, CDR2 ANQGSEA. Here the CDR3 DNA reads TGCAGTTGGAAGAGCTCCTACAATGAGCAGTTCTTC. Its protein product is CSWKSSYNEQFF.

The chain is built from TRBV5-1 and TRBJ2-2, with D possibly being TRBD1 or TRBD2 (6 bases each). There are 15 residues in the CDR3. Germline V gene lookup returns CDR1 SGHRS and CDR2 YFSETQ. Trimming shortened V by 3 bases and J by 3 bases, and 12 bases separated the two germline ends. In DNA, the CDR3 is TGCGCCAGCAGCTGGTCGGGGGCGGACACCGGGGAGCTGTTTTTT. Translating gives CASSWSGADTGELFF.

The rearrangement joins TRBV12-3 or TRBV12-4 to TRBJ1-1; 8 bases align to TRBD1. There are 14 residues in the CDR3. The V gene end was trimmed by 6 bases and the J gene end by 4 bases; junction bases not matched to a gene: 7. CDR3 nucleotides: TGTGCCAGCAGCTTAACTACAGGGGGCACTGAAGCTTTCTTT. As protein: CASSLTTGGTEAFF.

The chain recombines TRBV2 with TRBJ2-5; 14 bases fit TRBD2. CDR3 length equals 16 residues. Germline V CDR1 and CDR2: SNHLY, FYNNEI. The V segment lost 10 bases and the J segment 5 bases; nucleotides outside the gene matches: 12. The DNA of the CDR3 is TGTGCCAACTATAGACTAGCGGGGGGGACAGAGGAGACCCAGTACTTC. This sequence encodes CANYRLAGGTEETQYF. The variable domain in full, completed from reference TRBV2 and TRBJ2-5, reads EPEVTQTPSHQVTQMGQEVILRCVPISNHLYFYWYRQILGQKVEFLVSFYNNEISEKSEIFDDQFSVERPDGSNFTLKIRSTKLEDSAMYFCANYRLAGGTEETQYFGPGTRLLVL.

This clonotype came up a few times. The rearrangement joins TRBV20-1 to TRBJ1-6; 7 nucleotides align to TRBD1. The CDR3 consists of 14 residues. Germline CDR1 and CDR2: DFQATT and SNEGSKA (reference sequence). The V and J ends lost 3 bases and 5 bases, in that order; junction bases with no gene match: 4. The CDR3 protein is CSARDRWNNSPLHF. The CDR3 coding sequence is TGCAGTGCTAGGGACAGGTGGAATAATTCACCCCTCCACTTT.

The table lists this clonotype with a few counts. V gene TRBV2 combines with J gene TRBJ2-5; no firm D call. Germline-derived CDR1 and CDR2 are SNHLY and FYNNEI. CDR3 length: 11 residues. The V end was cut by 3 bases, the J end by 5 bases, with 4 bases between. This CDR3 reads CASSDSETQYF. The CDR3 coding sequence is TGTGCCAGCAGTGATTCGGAGACCCAGTACTTC.